This is a list of T cell receptor beta chains from one sample in a study of spatial heterogeneity in lung cancer. TCRdb itself ran the 5' RACE reads through MiXCR, one entry per CDR3 protein. This sample yields roughly 25,000 distinct CDR3 sequences, of which about 5.1% are seen a single time; 4% to 6.5% belongs to the top ten. The specimen comprised PBMCs, sampled at surgery. The receptor set was obtained from a male donor with early-stage non-small cell lung cancer. Each CDR3 is given with its conserved first and last residue. The D gene is left open where the match is weak. A row's size may be missing; if present it is once, few, many or a size class.

v_gene: TRBV20-1
d_gene: TRBD2
abundance: many
j_gene: TRBJ2-2
CDR3aa: CSARLAGGGGGELFF
CDR3nt: TGCAGTGCGAGACTAGCGGGGGGCGGCGGCGGGGAGCTGTTTTTT

v_gene: TRBV14
d_gene: -
abundance: many
j_gene: TRBJ2-3
CDR3aa: CASSQEIPDTQYF
CDR3nt: TGTGCCAGCAGCCAAGAAATTCCAGATACGCAGTATTTT

v_gene: TRBV12-3/TRBV12-4
d_gene: TRBD1
abundance: many
j_gene: TRBJ1-1
CDR3aa: CASSLAGQGSEAFF
CDR3nt: TGTGCCAGCAGTTTAGCGGGACAGGGATCTGAAGCTTTCTTT

v_gene: TRBV10-3
d_gene: -
abundance: many
j_gene: TRBJ1-2
CDR3aa: CAIRDSTGLEGYTF
CDR3nt: TGTGCCATCAGGGACAGTACAGGCCTTGAGGGCTACACCTTC

v_gene: TRBV12-3/TRBV12-4
d_gene: -
abundance: many
j_gene: TRBJ1-5
CDR3aa: CASSFSQHQNQPQHF
CDR3nt: TGTGCCAGCAGTTTCTCCCAACACCAAAATCAGCCCCAGCATTTT

v_gene: TRBV6-1
d_gene: -
abundance: -
j_gene: TRBJ1-2
CDR3aa: CASSEALGGPGGYTF
CDR3nt: TGTGCCAGCAGTGAAGCGCTGGGGGGGCCTGGTGGCTACACCTTC

v_gene: TRBV12-3/TRBV12-4
d_gene: -
abundance: many
j_gene: TRBJ2-7
CDR3aa: CASSLSTGSYEQYF
CDR3nt: TGTGCCAGCAGTTTGAGTACAGGCTCCTACGAGCAGTACTTC

v_gene: TRBV4-3
d_gene: -
abundance: medium-sized
j_gene: TRBJ2-3
CDR3aa: CASSHGGTFDSTDTQYF
CDR3nt: TGCGCCAGCAGCCATGGCGGGACATTCGATAGCACAGATACGCAGTATTTT

v_gene: TRBV12-3/TRBV12-4
d_gene: TRBD1
abundance: many
j_gene: TRBJ2-7
CDR3aa: CASREGQGTYEQYF
CDR3nt: TGTGCCAGCAGAGAGGGACAGGGAACCTACGAGCAGTACTTC

v_gene: TRBV28
d_gene: -
abundance: many
j_gene: TRBJ1-6
CDR3aa: CASSLGQGRNSPLHF
CDR3nt: TGTGCCAGCAGTTTAGGGCAGGGGAGAAATTCACCCCTCCACTTT